This T cell receptor beta chain was sequenced in a study of cytomegalovirus exposure and HLA in healthy donors. The overall study: Earlier sequencing of 150 million to 200 million T cells yielded 100 million to 120 million unique TCR beta sequences.

60 Vbeta and 13 Jbeta primers were used in PCR. Method: immunoSEQ multiplex PCR; TCRdb's copy keeps in-frame clones and lacks some. This table lists some 180,000 clones. V was cut by 1 base and J by 2 bases, with 12 bases left in between. Germline-derived CDR1 and CDR2 are SGHAT and FQNNGV. The CDR3 extends over 16 amino acids. Healthy donors of bone marrow made up the group. The TCR originated in a man aged 25-45 years in good health and CMV-seronegative. Sequencing was performed on PBMCs. This sequence joins TRBV11-2 and TRBJ1-3; D possibly corresponds to TRBD1 (6 bases). The CDR3 reads CASSLATGSTGNTIYF. The CDR3 DNA follows: TGTGCCAGCAGCTTAGCCACAGGGTCAACTGGAAACACCATATATTTT.